In its sample, the clone carrying this T cell receptor (beta chain) was seen many times. This CDR3 is built from 15 residues. V gave up 1 base and J gave up 1 base; unmatched junction bases: 3. Germline-derived CDR1 and CDR2 are DFQATT and SNEGSKA (reference sequence). This sample stems from a study of T cells in Graves' hyperthyroidism and ophthalmopathy. Amplification of TCR beta CDR3 regions used RNA as the template. HTBI primers drove first-round RT-PCR of the TCR CDR3. MiXCR, run by TCRdb on the multiplex PCR reads, gives a single entry per CDR3 protein. The repertoire includes 40,000 to 55,000 distinct CDR3 sequences, roughly 50% of them detected once, and 30% to 40% sits in the top ten. For Graves' hyperthyroidism to be stable, ophthalmopathy could not progress within 18 months.

The TCR originated in a woman between 45 and 60 years old with Graves' hyperthyroidism. The sequenced sample consisted of peripheral blood or thyroid tissue (not recorded which). The gene calls are TRBV20-1 and TRBJ2-3, with TRBD2 matching over 9 bases. The CDR3 sequence: CSARGAGGGTDTQYF. DNA of the CDR3: TGCAGTGCTAGAGGAGCGGGAGGAGGCACAGATACGCAGTATTTT.